These 14 T cell receptor beta chains originate from one sample sequenced in a study of blood T cell repertoires in COVID-19. The table came from immunoSEQ multiplex PCR; TCRdb's copy has only in-frame clones and leaves some out. The table records some 66,000 clones, 70% to 90% of them present only once. The sequenced sample was peripheral blood. The receptors stem from a woman aged 55-69 years with acute or convalescent COVID-19.

Only a few counts were recorded for this clone. This chain connects TRBV6-5 to TRBJ2-2; D gene ambiguous. Per germline, CDR1 MNHEY and CDR2 SVGAGI. Trimming removed 5 bases at V and 6 bases at J, with 13 bases between. The CDR3 length is 14 residues. CDR3 loop: CASSRISIPGELFF. CDR3 coding DNA: TGTGCCAGCAGTCGAATTTCTATCCCCGGGGAGCTGTTTTTT.

The V call is TRBV5-4, the J call TRBJ2-5; D might be TRBD1 (6 bases). Deletions cut 3 bases from V and 5 bases from J, with 23 bases between. The germline gives CDR1 SGHNT, CDR2 YYREEE (reference sequence). The CDR3 length is 17 residues. CDR3 protein: CASSSWMSGGKEETQYF. CDR3 DNA sequence: TGTGCCAGCAGCTCGTGGATGAGTGGGGGCAAGGAGGAGACCCAGTACTTC.

This clone was counted only a few times. The rearrangement joins TRBV11-2 to TRBJ1-4; no definite D call. Per germline, CDR1 SGHAT and CDR2 FQNNGV. The CDR3 runs to 15 residues. The germline V and J ends were trimmed by 2 bases and 6 bases, with 13 bases remaining between them. The CDR3 nucleotides are TGTGCCAGCAGCTTAAGGAGTGGATTCGATGAAAAACTGTTTTTT. Its translation: CASSLRSGFDEKLFF.

The chain recombines TRBV5-1 with TRBJ1-2; 7 positions match TRBD1. Germline CDR1 is SGHRS and CDR2 is YFSETQ. V gave up 0 bases and J gave up 5 bases; unmatched junction bases: 4. The CDR3 extends over 14 amino acids. CDR3 nucleotide sequence: TGCGCCAGCAGCTTGGGAGGGGGCGCTTATGGCTACACCTTC. Residues: CASSLGGGAYGYTF.

The chain recombines TRBV6-2 or TRBV6-3 with TRBJ2-3; TRBD2 aligns across 9 bases. Trimming cost V 5 bases and J 3 bases; bases outside gene matches: 9. The CDR3 runs to 16 residues. Germline CDR1 MNHEY, CDR2 SVGEGT. The chain's CDR3 is CASSGRFSGSTDTQYF. The CDR3 coding sequence is TGTGCCAGCAGTGGGAGATTTAGCGGGAGTACAGATACGCAGTATTTT.

The rearrangement links TRBV19 to TRBJ1-2; 10 bases align to TRBD1. J lost 2 bases, V lost 3 bases, and 0 bases had no gene match. This CDR3 is 14 amino acids long. Germline V CDR1 and CDR2: LNHDA, SQIVND (reference sequence). The CDR3 reads CASSMDRGNYGYTF. The CDR3 DNA reads as TGTGCCAGTAGTATGGACAGGGGGAACTATGGCTACACCTTC.

This chain links TRBV5-1 with TRBJ2-2; 8 positions agree with TRBD1. Germline values: CDR1 SGHRS, CDR2 YFSETQ. This CDR3 region has 15 residues. V dropped 5 bases and J dropped 6; count of bases not matched to a gene: 9. CDR3 amino acids: CASSSQGAGAGELFF. CDR3 DNA: TGCGCCAGCAGTTCCCAGGGGGCGGGCGCCGGGGAGCTGTTTTTT.

In this sample, this clone turned up once. This chain uses TRBV10-2 with TRBJ1-4; the D gene is possibly TRBD1 (5 bases). Germline-derived CDR1 and CDR2 are WSHSY and SAAADI. CDR3 size: 15 residues. The V and J ends lost 10 bases and 3 bases respectively, with 18 bases between them. The CDR3: CATTTWGHANEKLFF. DNA for the CDR3: TGCGCCACCACGACTTGGGGCCACGCTAATGAAAAACTGTTTTTT.

This clone showed up just once. The rearrangement joins TRBV29-1 to TRBJ2-1; D perhaps matches TRBD2 (5 bases). This CDR3 spans 14 amino acids. From germline, CDR1 is SQVTM and CDR2 ANQGSEA. Between the trimmed V and J ends, which lost 3 bases and 1 base, there was a span of 10 bases. CDR3 DNA sequence: TGCAGCGTTGATGGCGGGTGGTCCTACAATGAGCAGTTCTTC. It specifies CSVDGGWSYNEQFF.

The chain joins TRBV6-1 to TRBJ1-2; 9 nucleotides align to TRBD1. The CDR3 has 14 amino acids. Germline V CDR1 and CDR2: MNHNS, SASEGT. The junction had 2 bases not matched to a gene; V was cut back by 0 bases and J by 6 bases. The CDR3 loop reads CASSEATGGHGYTF. For the CDR3, the DNA is TGTGCCAGCAGTGAAGCTACAGGGGGCCATGGCTACACCTTC.

V gene TRBV12-3 or TRBV12-4 combines with J gene TRBJ1-2; possibly TRBD1 for D (5 bases). Trimming left V 6 bases short and J 2 bases short, with 10 bases between. This CDR3 is built from 13 residues. The DNA of the CDR3 is TGTGCCAGCAGCTCGACAGACAACTATGGCTACACCTTC. Translated, it gives CASSSTDNYGYTF.

The chain couples TRBV28 to TRBJ2-1; a weak D match, TRBD2 (6 bases). Trimming cost V 7 bases and J 10 bases, with 20 bases left between them. The germline V gene has CDR1 MDHEN and CDR2 SYDVKM. This CDR3 contains 14 residues. The CDR3 region has the DNA TGTGCCAGCACCCCGGTCAGAGCGGGTGGGGAGCAGTTCTTC. Protein product: CASTPVRAGGEQFF. Full variable domain (missing parts from reference TRBV28 and TRBJ2-1): DVKVTQSSRYLVKRTGEKVFLECVQDMDHENMFWYRQDPGLGLRLIYFSYDVKMKEKGDIPEGYSVSREKKERFSLILESASTNQTSMYLCASTPVRAGGEQFFGPGTRLTVL.

The chain recombines TRBV7-6 with TRBJ2-5, with D maybe TRBD2 (6 bases). V lost 1 base and J lost 7, with 19 bases in between. The CDR3 runs 16 residues. The germline V gene encodes CDR1 SGHVS and CDR2 FNYEAQ. The CDR3 spells CASSLGGSGSTGTQYF. The CDR3 bases are TGTGCCAGCAGCTTAGGGGGGAGCGGGTCCACGGGGACCCAGTACTTC. The entire variable domain, with the rest obtained from reference TRBV7-6 and TRBJ2-5, is as follows: GAGVSQSPRYKVTKRGQDVALRCDPISGHVSLYWYRQALGQGPEFLTYFNYEAQQDKSGLPNDRFSAERPEGSISTLTIQRTEQRDSAMYRCASSLGGSGSTGTQYFGPGTRLLVL.

This chain joins TRBV6-1 and TRBJ1-6; no firm D call. CDR3 length equals 15 residues. Germline V gene data show CDR1 as MNHNS and CDR2 as SASEGT. Trimming took 2 bases from V and 5 from J, leaving 10 bases between them. The CDR3 sequence is CASSEYTAHNSPLHF. In DNA form, the CDR3 reads TGTGCCAGCAGTGAATATACTGCTCATAATTCACCCCTCCACTTT.